One and the same sample provided the 2 T cell receptor beta chains below, sequenced in a study of regulatory T cells in long-lasting Graves disease. Time point indicated: newly diagnosed GD, antithyroid drugs for less than 3 months. Generation of the TCR library employed RNA extracted from PBMCs. HTBI primers from iRepertoire and Arm-PCR of CDR3 regions yielded the TCR beta libraries. TCRdb reanalysed the multiplex PCR reads using MiXCR and keeps one entry per CDR3 protein. The sample shows some 250,000 distinct CDR3 sequences, around 19% of them seen only once. Sample: peripheral blood mononuclear cells (PBMCs), taken at new diagnosis, from a patient treated with antithyroid drugs. All receptors come from a female donor with Graves disease.

The gene calls are TRBV3-1 and TRBJ1-1, with no clear D. V was cut by 6 bases and J by 7 bases, with 12 bases left in between. Per germline, CDR1 LGHDT and CDR2 YNNKEL (reference sequence). The CDR3 has 12 residues. This CDR3 reads CASRRRMGEAFF. As DNA, the CDR3 is TGTGCCAGCAGACGCCGCATGGGTGAAGCTTTCTTT. Looking up the rest from reference TRBV3-1 and TRBJ1-1 gives the full variable domain: DTAVSQTPKYLVTQMGNDKSIKCEQNLGHDTMYWYKQDSKKFLKIMFSYNNKELIINETVPNRFSPKSPDKAHLNLHINSLELGDSAVYFCASRRRMGEAFFGQGTRLTVV.

In its sample, this clonotype was seen many times. This chain connects TRBV20-1 to TRBJ2-7, with D perhaps TRBD2 (6 bases). This CDR3 spans 15 amino acids. Germline V gene lookup returns CDR1 DFQATT and CDR2 SNEGSKA (reference sequence). The ends were cut back, 2 bases at V and 2 bases at J, with 16 bases in the middle. CDR3 protein: CSARQLAADPYEQYF. The CDR3 DNA reads as TGCAGTGCTAGACAACTAGCAGCAGACCCCTACGAGCAGTACTTC.